The text below deals with one T cell receptor beta chain. As yet, its antigen is unknown. The CDR3 spans 16 residues. With 6 bases removed from V and 0 bases from J, the gap between germline ends came to 14 bases. The germline CDR1 and CDR2 sequences are MDHEN and SYDVKM. Sequencing used immunoSEQ multiplex PCR; TCRdb keeps in-frame clones, though not all of them. This sample carries around 64,000 clones, around 90% of them seen once, and the ten largest clones take 20% to 25%. The data stem from a study of T cells in localized non-small cell lung cancer. Whole-study findings and limits: Clonality peaked in uninvolved adjacent lung rather than tumor. Elevated blood T cell density was associated with longer overall survival.

The specimen comprised peripheral blood, sampled before any cancer treatment. The TCR originated in a man aged 40 to 69 with stage I squamous cell lung carcinoma. The J gene is TRBJ1-4, the V gene TRBV28; no definite D call. The CDR3 region is CASSLRGVTTNEKLFF. CDR3 in DNA: TGTGCCAGCAGCCTACGTGGGGTAACAACTAATGAAAAACTGTTTTTT. Complete variable domain (other parts from reference TRBV28 and TRBJ1-4): DVKVTQSSRYLVKRTGEKVFLECVQDMDHENMFWYRQDPGLGLRLIYFSYDVKMKEKGDIPEGYSVSREKKERFSLILESASTNQTSMYLCASSLRGVTTNEKLFFGSGTQLSVL.